This T cell receptor beta chain appears in the sequencing data of a study of T cells in women clearing cervical HPV infection. Across the whole study: Cases' blood sampling followed lesion detection by median about 150 days (90 to 200). Points from the study as a whole: CIN3+ cases had significantly higher TCR richness than controls; evenness did not differ. TRBV6-7 abundance was lower in cases than controls (roughly 0.11% versus 0.16%).

Repertoires were generated with immunoSEQ multiplex PCR, while TCRdb's copy carries only in-frame clones and drops some. The sample includes fewer than 30,000 clones. About this clone itself: Its cognate antigen is unknown. The missing CDR3 end, 3 residues past where the read stops, is filled in from the germline J gene.

The CDR3 has 13 amino acids. Germline loops: CDR1 GTSNPN, CDR2 SVGIG (reference sequence). Sequenced material: blood buffy coat. This chain links TRBV30 with TRBJ2-2, with TRBD2 as a possible D gene (6 bases). This TCR derives from a woman aged 18-69 years with a cervical HPV16 infection that either progressed to CIN3+ or cleared (not recorded which). CDR3 DNA, as far as it was read: TGTGCCGGTCGCCTCTCGGGGGATTCACCG. It encodes CAGRLSGDSP. The whole CDR3 protein reads CAGRLSGDSPLFF.